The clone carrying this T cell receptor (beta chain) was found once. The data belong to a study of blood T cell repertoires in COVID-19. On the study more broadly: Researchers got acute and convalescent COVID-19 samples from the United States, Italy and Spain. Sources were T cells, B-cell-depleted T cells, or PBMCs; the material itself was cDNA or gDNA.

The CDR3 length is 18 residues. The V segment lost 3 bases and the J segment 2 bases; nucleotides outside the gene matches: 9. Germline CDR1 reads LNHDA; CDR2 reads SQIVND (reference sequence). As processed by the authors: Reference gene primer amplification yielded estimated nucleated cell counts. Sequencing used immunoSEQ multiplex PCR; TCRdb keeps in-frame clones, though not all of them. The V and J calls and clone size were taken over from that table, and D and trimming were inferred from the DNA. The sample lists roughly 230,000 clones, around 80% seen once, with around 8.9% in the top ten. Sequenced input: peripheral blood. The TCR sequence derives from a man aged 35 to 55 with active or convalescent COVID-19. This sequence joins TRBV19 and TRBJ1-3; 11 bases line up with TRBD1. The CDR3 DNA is TGTGCCAGTAGTATCGGGACAGGGGGTAAATTAACTGGAAACACCATATATTTT. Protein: CASSIGTGGKLTGNTIYF.